What follows are 5 T cell receptor beta chains derived from one specimen sequenced in a study of chemoradiotherapy in HPV16-positive cancers. Assay used: immunoSEQ multiplex PCR; TCRdb lists only in-frame clones, some missing. The profile shows about 4,700 clones, 78% of them singletons. The source material was tumor tissue, sampled from a patient who underwent chemoradiotherapy. These receptors were collected from a human donor with HPV-associated anogenital cancer.

CDR3 nucleotide sequence: TGTGCCAGCAGCTTACTAGCAGCGAACACCGGGGAGCTGTTTTTT. It encodes CASSLLAANTGELFF. This chain uses TRBV7-3 with TRBJ2-2, with a tentative D call TRBD2 (5 bases). Germline V CDR1 and CDR2: SGHTA, FQGTGA. The CDR3 is made up of 15 amino acids. V was trimmed by 2 bases and J by 0 bases, leaving 7 bases between them.

This chain uses TRBV18 with TRBJ2-5; no clear D gene. V was shortened by 4 bases and J by 1 base, with 7 bases between the two germline ends. Germline-derived CDR1 and CDR2 are KGHSH and LQKENI. This CDR3 comprises 13 residues. CDR3 DNA: TGTGCCAGCTCACAGAACAGCCAAGAGACCCAGTACTTC. Its protein product is CASSQNSQETQYF. Combining the CDR3 with reference TRBV18 and TRBJ2-5 gives the whole variable domain NAGVMQNPRHLVRRRGQEARLRCSPMKGHSHVYWYRQLPEEGLKFMVYLQKENIIDESGMPKERFSAEFPKEGPSILRIQQVVRGDSAAYFCASSQNSQETQYFGPGTRLLVL.

The genes are TRBV10-2 and TRBJ2-5; 8 positions agree with TRBD1. Losses at the gene ends were 8 bases for V and 4 bases for J; bases not matched to a gene: 18. CDR1 and CDR2 from the germline V gene are WSHSY and SAAADI. The CDR3 contains 17 residues. The DNA of the CDR3 is TGCGCCAGCCATTCTGGACAGGGCGCACCCAATCGAGAGACCCAGTACTTC. Its protein product is CASHSGQGAPNRETQYF.

The chain links TRBV30 to TRBJ2-5; 13 bases align to TRBD2. Per germline, CDR1 GTSNPN and CDR2 SVGIG (reference sequence). The CDR3 is 15 residues long. V dropped 2 bases and J dropped 2; count of bases not matched to a gene: 2. CDR3 amino acids: CAWSKGLAGQETQYF. The CDR3 region has the DNA TGTGCCTGGAGTAAGGGACTAGCGGGACAAGAGACCCAGTACTTC.

The V gene is TRBV27, the J gene TRBJ2-1; D gene unclear. The CDR3 is 16 amino acids. V was pared by 2 bases and J by 2 bases, with 13 bases between. The V gene's germline CDR1 is MNHEY and CDR2 SMNVEV (reference sequence). CDR3 in amino acids: CASSLGSWSPYNEQFF. The CDR3 DNA is TGTGCCAGCAGTTTAGGAAGCTGGAGCCCCTACAATGAGCAGTTCTTC.